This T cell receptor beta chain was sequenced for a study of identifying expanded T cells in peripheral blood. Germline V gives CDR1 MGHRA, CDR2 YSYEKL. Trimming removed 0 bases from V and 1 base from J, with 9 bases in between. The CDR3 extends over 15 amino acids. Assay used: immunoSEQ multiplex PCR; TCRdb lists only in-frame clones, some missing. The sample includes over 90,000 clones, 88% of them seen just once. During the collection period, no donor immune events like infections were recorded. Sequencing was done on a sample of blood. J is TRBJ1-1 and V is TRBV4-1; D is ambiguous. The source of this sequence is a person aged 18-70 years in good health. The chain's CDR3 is CASSQDSGENTEAFF. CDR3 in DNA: TGCGCCAGCAGCCAAGATTCGGGAGAGAACACTGAAGCTTTCTTT.